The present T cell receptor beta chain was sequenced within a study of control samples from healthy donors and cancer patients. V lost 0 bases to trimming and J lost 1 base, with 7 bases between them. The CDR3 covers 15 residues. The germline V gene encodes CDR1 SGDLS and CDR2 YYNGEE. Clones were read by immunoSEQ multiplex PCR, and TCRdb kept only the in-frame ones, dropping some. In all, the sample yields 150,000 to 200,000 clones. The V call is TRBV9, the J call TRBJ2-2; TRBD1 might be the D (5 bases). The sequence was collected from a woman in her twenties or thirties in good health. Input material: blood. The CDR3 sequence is CASSVGQMNTGELFF. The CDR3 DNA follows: TGTGCCAGCAGCGTAGGACAGATGAACACCGGGGAGCTGTTTTTT.